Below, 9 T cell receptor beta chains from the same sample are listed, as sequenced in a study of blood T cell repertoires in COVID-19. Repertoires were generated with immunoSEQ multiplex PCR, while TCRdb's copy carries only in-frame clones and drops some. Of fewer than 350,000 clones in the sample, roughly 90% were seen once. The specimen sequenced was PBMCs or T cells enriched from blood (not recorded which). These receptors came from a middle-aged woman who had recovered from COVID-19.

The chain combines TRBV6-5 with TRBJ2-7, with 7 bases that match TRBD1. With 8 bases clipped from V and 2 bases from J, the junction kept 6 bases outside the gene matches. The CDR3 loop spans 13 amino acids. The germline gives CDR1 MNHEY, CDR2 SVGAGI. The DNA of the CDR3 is TGTGCCAGCTCCGGGACAGAGACCTACGAGCAGTACTTC. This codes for CASSGTETYEQYF.

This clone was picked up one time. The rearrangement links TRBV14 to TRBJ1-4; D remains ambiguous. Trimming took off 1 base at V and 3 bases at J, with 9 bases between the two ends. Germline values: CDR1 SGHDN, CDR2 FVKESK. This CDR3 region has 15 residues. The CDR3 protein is CASSQVSGSNEKLFF. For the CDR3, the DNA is TGTGCCAGCAGCCAAGTGTCCGGTTCTAATGAAAAACTGTTTTTT.

The CDR3 region is CASSPLTLGGTGLILTEAFF. The CDR3 DNA sequence: TGTGCCAGCTCACCCCTTACATTAGGTGGGACAGGGTTGATTCTAACTGAAGCTTTCTTT. The genes are TRBV18 and TRBJ1-1, with 9 bases aligning to TRBD1. The CDR3 loop spans 20 amino acids. Germline assignment: CDR1 KGHSH and CDR2 LQKENI. Trimming took 3 bases from V and 5 from J; bases not matched to a gene: 22.

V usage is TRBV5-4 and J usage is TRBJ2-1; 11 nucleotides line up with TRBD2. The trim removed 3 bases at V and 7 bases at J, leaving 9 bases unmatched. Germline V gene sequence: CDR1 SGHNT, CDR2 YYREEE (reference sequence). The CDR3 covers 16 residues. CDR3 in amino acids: CASSSYSGRGRNEQFF. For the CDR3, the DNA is TGTGCCAGCAGCTCTTATAGCGGGAGGGGGCGGAATGAGCAGTTCTTC. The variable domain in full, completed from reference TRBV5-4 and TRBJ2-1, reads ETGVTQSPTHLIKTRGQQVTLRCSSQSGHNTVSWYQQALGQGPQFIFQYYREEENGRGNFPPRFSGLQFPNYSSELNVNALELDDSALYLCASSSYSGRGRNEQFFGPGTRLTVL.

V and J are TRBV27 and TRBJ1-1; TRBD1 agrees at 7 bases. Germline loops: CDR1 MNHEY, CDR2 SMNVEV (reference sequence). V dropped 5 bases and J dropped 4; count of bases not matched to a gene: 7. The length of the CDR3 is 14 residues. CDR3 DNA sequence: TGTGCCAGCAGTCCAAGACAGGGTCGCACTGAAGCTTTCTTT. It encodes CASSPRQGRTEAFF.

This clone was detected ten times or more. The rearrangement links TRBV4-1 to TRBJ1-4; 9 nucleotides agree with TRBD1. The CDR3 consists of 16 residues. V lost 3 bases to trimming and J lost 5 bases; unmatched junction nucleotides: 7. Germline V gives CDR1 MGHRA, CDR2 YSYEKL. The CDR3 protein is CASSQTKGQGNEKLFF. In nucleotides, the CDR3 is TGCGCCAGCAGCCAGACCAAAGGACAGGGGAATGAAAAACTGTTTTTT.

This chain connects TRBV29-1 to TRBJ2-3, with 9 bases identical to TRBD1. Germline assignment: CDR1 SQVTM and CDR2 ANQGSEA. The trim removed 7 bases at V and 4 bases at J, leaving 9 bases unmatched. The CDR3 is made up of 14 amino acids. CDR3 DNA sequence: TGCAGCGGGGGCCCGGGACAGGGTGCAGATACGCAGTATTTT. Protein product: CSGGPGQGADTQYF.

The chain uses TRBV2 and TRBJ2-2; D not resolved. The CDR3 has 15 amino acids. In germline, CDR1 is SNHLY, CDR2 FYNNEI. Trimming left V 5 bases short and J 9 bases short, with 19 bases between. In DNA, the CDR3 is TGTGCCAGCAGTCCTGACGCAGGCCCCTTCTGGGAGCTGTTTTTT. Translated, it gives CASSPDAGPFWELFF.

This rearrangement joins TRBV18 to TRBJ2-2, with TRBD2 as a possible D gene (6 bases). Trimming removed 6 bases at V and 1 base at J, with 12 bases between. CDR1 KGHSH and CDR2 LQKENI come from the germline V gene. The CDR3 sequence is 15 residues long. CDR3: CASSSGRENTGELFF. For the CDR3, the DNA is TGTGCCAGCTCGTCGGGGCGGGAGAACACCGGGGAGCTGTTTTTT.